Reported below is one T cell receptor (beta chain). The antigen remains unidentified. The data originate from a study of response to subunit inactivated influenza vaccine. Study-wide results and limits: Authors suggested each seasonal influenza vaccination recruits few new T cells.

Deletions cut 2 bases from V and 3 bases from J, with 7 bases between. This CDR3 is 13 amino acids long. CDR1 is LNHNV, CDR2 YYDKDF, per germline (reference sequence). TCRdb ran MiXCR on the RT-PCR reads and lists one entry per CDR3 protein. The repertoire holds around 570,000 distinct CDR3 sequences, 7.6% seen once, with about an eighth in the top ten. The V call is TRBV15, the J call TRBJ1-2; D call uncertain. Source: PBMCs from blood, taken around 25 months after vaccination. The clonotype originates from a man between 50 and 70 years old who received an inactivated influenza vaccine. CDR3 DNA: TGTGCCACCAGCAGATCCGGGGACTATGGCTACACCTTC. Its protein is CATSRSGDYGYTF. The full variable domain, with the rest looked up from reference TRBV15 and TRBJ1-2, is DAMVIQNPRYQVTQFGKPVTLSCSQTLNHNVMYWYQQKSSQAPKLLFHYYDKDFNNEADTPDNFQSRRPNTSFCFLDIRSPGLGDTAMYLCATSRSGDYGYTFGSGTRLTVV.